What follows are 18 T cell receptor beta chains derived from one specimen sequenced in a study of blood T cell repertoires in COVID-19. Data came from immunoSEQ multiplex PCR; TCRdb stores just in-frame clones and leaves some out. This table holds hundreds of thousands of clones, approximately 88% found once. Sequenced: peripheral blood. These receptors all come from a woman in her 30s who had recovered from COVID-19.

This clone was recorded once. V usage is TRBV27 and J usage is TRBJ2-7; D might be TRBD2 (5 bases). Germline lookup yields CDR1 MNHEY and CDR2 SMNVEV (reference sequence). Trimming removed 2 bases at V and 6 bases at J, with 8 bases between. The CDR3 is 12 amino acids. This CDR3 is CASSLRGSEQYF. The CDR3 DNA reads as TGTGCCAGCAGTTTACGAGGGAGCGAGCAGTACTTC.

The V and J genes are TRBV5-1 and TRBJ2-1; 9 bases line up with TRBD2. CDR3 length equals 15 residues. V lost 4 bases and J lost 9; bases outside the gene matches: 11. Germline CDR1 reads SGHRS; CDR2 reads YFSETQ. The CDR3 protein is CASSTAGRGGSEQFF. The CDR3, as DNA: TGCGCCAGCAGCACCGCGGGGCGGGGGGGCAGTGAGCAGTTCTTC.

The CDR3 sequence: CASSENRLTTEAFF. The CDR3 DNA sequence: TGTGCCAGCAGTGAAAACAGGTTGACCACTGAAGCTTTCTTT. This chain links TRBV2 with TRBJ1-1, with D perhaps matching TRBD1 (5 bases). The CDR3 totals 14 residues. Germline CDR1 SNHLY, CDR2 FYNNEI. Trimming stripped 2 bases from V and 4 bases from J, with 11 bases between.

The sample holds one count of this clone. The chain is built from TRBV28 and TRBJ2-7, with D perhaps matching TRBD1 (6 bases). In germline, CDR1 is MDHEN, CDR2 SYDVKM. This CDR3 has 13 residues. The germline V and J ends were trimmed by 6 bases and 6 bases, with 15 bases remaining between them. The CDR3 DNA sequence: TGTGCCAGCAGGCCCAGGACAGTGCTCGAGCAGTACTTC. It codes for CASRPRTVLEQYF.

A single count supports this clone. The genes are TRBV20-1 and TRBJ2-1, with D unclear. CDR1 and CDR2 from the germline V gene are DFQATT and SNEGSKA (reference sequence). V was clipped by 3 bases and J by 8 bases, with 8 bases between them. This CDR3 spans 11 amino acids. The CDR3 reads CSASPEYEQFF. For the CDR3, the DNA is TGCAGTGCTAGTCCGGAGTATGAGCAGTTCTTC.

The V call is TRBV6-1, the J call TRBJ2-2, with TRBD1 matching over 8 bases. With V trimmed by 2 bases and J by 3 bases, 5 bases remained unmatched. This CDR3 contains 16 residues. CDR1 and CDR2 from the germline V gene are MNHNS and SASEGT. The CDR3, as DNA: TGTGCCAGCAGTGAAAAAGGGACAGGCCACACCGGGGAGCTGTTTTTT. Translating it yields CASSEKGTGHTGELFF.

The genes are TRBV7-3 and TRBJ2-2; D is uncertain. Germline V CDR1 and CDR2: SGHTA, FQGTGA. The CDR3 length is 14 residues. The germline V and J ends were trimmed by 5 bases and 4 bases, with 11 bases remaining between them. The CDR3: CASSPQPGTGELFF. The CDR3 nucleotides are TGTGCCAGCAGCCCGCAGCCGGGCACCGGGGAGCTGTTTTTT.

The chain employs TRBV4-1 and TRBJ2-5; TRBD1 aligns across 8 bases. This CDR3 region has 17 residues. V shed 2 bases and J 2 bases; nucleotides not matched to a gene: 10. Germline V lookup: CDR1 MGHRA, CDR2 YSYEKL. The CDR3 loop is CASSQFFDRGEQETQYF. In DNA, the CDR3 is TGCGCCAGCAGCCAATTTTTTGACAGGGGAGAACAAGAGACCCAGTACTTC.

The rearrangement joins TRBV6-5 to TRBJ1-1; 7 bases map to TRBD1. There are 13 residues in the CDR3. Germline CDR1 reads MNHEY; CDR2 reads SVGAGI. V lost 5 bases to trimming and J lost 5 bases; unmatched junction nucleotides: 5. The CDR3 DNA reads TGTGCCAGCAGTAGCAGGGGGAGAACTGAAGCTTTCTTT. It translates to CASSSRGRTEAFF.

The V and J genes are TRBV5-1 and TRBJ1-2; D gene uncertain. The CDR3 is made up of 13 amino acids. CDR1 is SGHRS and CDR2 is YFSETQ in the germline V gene. The V and J ends lost 4 bases and 2 bases respectively, with 9 bases between them. The CDR3 loop reads CASSAAGNYGYTF. CDR3 coding DNA: TGCGCCAGCAGCGCGGCCGGGAACTATGGCTACACCTTC.

This clone was counted a few times. J is TRBJ2-7 and V is TRBV14; TRBD1 aligns across 9 bases. Germline-derived CDR1 and CDR2 are SGHDN and FVKESK. The V gene end was trimmed by 4 bases and the J gene end by 4 bases; junction bases not matched to a gene: 8. This CDR3 has 15 residues. This CDR3 reads CASSPDPGQGYEQYF. DNA for the CDR3: TGTGCCAGCAGCCCGGACCCGGGACAGGGATACGAGCAGTACTTC.

V usage is TRBV9 and J usage is TRBJ2-2; 7 positions match TRBD1. J was trimmed by 1 base and V by 4 bases; bases with no gene match: 4. Looked up from germline, CDR1 is SGDLS and CDR2 is YYNGEE. The CDR3 is 15 amino acids. CDR3 residues: CASSPRQGNTGELFF. Written as DNA, the CDR3 is TGTGCCAGCAGCCCACGACAGGGGAACACCGGGGAGCTGTTTTTT.

The chain combines TRBV30 with TRBJ2-1; possible D gene TRBD2, 7 bases. Germline V gene data show CDR1 as GTSNPN and CDR2 as SVGIG (reference sequence). The CDR3 sequence is 17 residues long. The ends were cut back, 2 bases at V and 4 bases at J, with 21 bases in the middle. The DNA for the CDR3 is TGTGCCTGGAGTAGAGAGCTTGCGGGGGACACTTACAATGAGCAGTTCTTC. Residues: CAWSRELAGDTYNEQFF.

The V and J genes are TRBV7-9 and TRBJ2-1; D possibly corresponds to TRBD2 (6 bases). V was trimmed by 1 base and J by 8 bases, leaving 18 bases between them. The CDR3 is 16 residues long. Germline assignment: CDR1 SEHNR and CDR2 FQNEAQ (reference sequence). The CDR3 here is CASSLGWRGKIDEQFF. CDR3 in DNA: TGTGCCAGCAGCTTAGGTTGGAGGGGCAAAATCGATGAGCAGTTCTTC.

This chain connects TRBV4-3 to TRBJ2-3; TRBD2 matches at 13 bases. The V segment lost 0 bases and the J segment 4 bases; nucleotides outside the gene matches: 13. The CDR3 length is 20 residues. The germline V gene has CDR1 LGHNA and CDR2 YSLEER. For the CDR3, the DNA is TGCGCCAGCAGCCAAGACCCTCCCCGGACTAGCGGGGGAGGCGCAGATACGCAGTATTTT. It specifies CASSQDPPRTSGGGADTQYF.

CDR3 region: CASSMRVTNTGELFF. The CDR3 coding sequence is TGTGCCAGCTCTATGAGAGTAACCAACACCGGGGAGCTGTTTTTT. V and J are TRBV5-4 and TRBJ2-2, with D uncertain. Germline assignment: CDR1 SGHNT and CDR2 YYREEE (reference sequence). This CDR3 contains 15 residues. The V end lost 7 bases, the J end lost 2 bases, and 15 bases lay between the germline ends.

The chain combines TRBV7-2 with TRBJ1-1; D gene unclear. This CDR3 comprises 13 residues. Per the germline V gene, CDR1 is SGHTA and CDR2 is FQGNSA. Trimming removed 5 bases from V and 3 bases from J, with 10 bases in between. This CDR3 is CASSPHTYTEAFF. The CDR3 bases are TGTGCCAGCAGCCCCCACACCTACACTGAAGCTTTCTTT.

V gene TRBV7-9 combines with J gene TRBJ1-5; D call uncertain. CDR1 and CDR2 (germline): SEHNR, FQNEAQ (reference sequence). The CDR3 totals 15 residues. Trimming stripped 1 base from V and 1 base from J, with 8 bases between. CDR3 region: CASSLGSASNQPQHF. In nucleotides, the CDR3 is TGTGCCAGCAGCTTAGGGAGCGCGAGCAATCAGCCCCAGCATTTT.